One sample yielded the 17 T cell receptor beta chains listed below, sequenced in a study of blood T cell repertoires in COVID-19. Repertoires were generated with immunoSEQ multiplex PCR, while TCRdb's copy carries only in-frame clones and drops some. The sample carries about 140,000 clones, 87% recorded once. Sequencing was carried out using peripheral blood. These receptors all come from a woman between 40 and 55 years old with acute or convalescent COVID-19.

Remarks on this clone: This sample includes further DNA sequences coding for the same CDR3. V and J are TRBV7-2 and TRBJ1-1; possible D gene TRBD1, 6 bases. Trimming removed 0 bases from V and 4 bases from J, with 9 bases in between. The CDR3 is made up of 14 amino acids. CDR1 is SGHTA and CDR2 is FQGNSA in the germline V gene. CDR3 DNA sequence: TGTGCCAGCAGCTTAGCGACAGGCGGCACTGAAGCTTTCTTT. Translated: CASSLATGGTEAFF.

The rearrangement joins TRBV30 to TRBJ1-2; D might be TRBD1 (6 bases). This CDR3 is 13 amino acids long. The V gene's germline CDR1 is GTSNPN and CDR2 SVGIG (reference sequence). V was clipped by 1 base and J by 2 bases, with 8 bases between them. CDR3 nucleotide sequence: TGTGCCTGGAGTGCAACAGGGAACTATGGCTACACCTTC. Amino acids: CAWSATGNYGYTF.

The rearrangement uses TRBV3-1 (or the pseudogene TRBV3-2) and TRBJ2-5; 12 nucleotides match TRBD2. This CDR3 contains 16 residues. V trimming: 2 bases; J trimming: 4 bases; junction bases outside the gene matches: 5. The germline V gene encodes CDR1 LGHDT and CDR2 YNNKEL (reference sequence). The CDR3 DNA reads as TGTGCCAGCAGCCAATCTAGCGGGGGGGCCCGAGAGACCCAGTACTTC. Its protein product is CASSQSSGGARETQYF.

This clone was seen a handful of times. The V and J genes are TRBV13 and TRBJ1-2; 7 bases are a match to TRBD1. From germline, CDR1 is PRHDT and CDR2 FYEKMQ (reference sequence). The CDR3 runs 15 residues. Germline trimming cut 4 bases from V and 4 bases from J; bases unmatched to any gene: 9. CDR3 sequence (DNA): TGTGCCAGCAGCTCTAGACAGGGCAACCGCTATGGCTACACCTTC. Translation gives CASSSRQGNRYGYTF.

The gene calls are TRBV2 and TRBJ1-6, with a tentative D call TRBD1 (5 bases). Trimming removed 3 bases from V and 15 bases from J, with 12 bases in between. The CDR3 loop spans 12 amino acids. Looked up from germline, CDR1 is SNHLY and CDR2 is FYNNEI. The DNA of the CDR3 is TGTGCCAGCAGTGAGGGGCGGCCGGTCCTCCACTTT. Encoded protein: CASSEGRPVLHF.

A word on this clone: The sample contains more than one DNA sequence encoding this CDR3. This chain links TRBV19 with TRBJ1-3; D call uncertain. V was pared by 7 bases and J by 0 bases, with 7 bases between. Germline assignment: CDR1 LNHDA and CDR2 SQIVND (reference sequence). This CDR3 contains 13 residues. CDR3 in amino acids: CASTRSSGNTIYF. In nucleotides, the CDR3 is TGTGCCAGTACCCGGAGCTCTGGAAACACCATATATTTT.

The rearrangement uses TRBV18 and TRBJ2-5; 7 positions match TRBD1. Trimming cost V 5 bases and J 0 bases; bases outside gene matches: 6. Per the germline V gene, CDR1 is KGHSH and CDR2 is LQKENI. The CDR3 sequence is 15 residues long. DNA for the CDR3: TGTGCCAGCTCAACAAACCAGGGGGACCAAGAGACCCAGTACTTC. Residues: CASSTNQGDQETQYF.

The chain recombines TRBV7-9 with TRBJ1-5; 10 bases match TRBD1. The germline V gene encodes CDR1 SEHNR and CDR2 FQNEAQ (reference sequence). The CDR3 covers 17 residues. V shed 4 bases, J shed 7 bases, and the junction held 13 bases outside the gene matches. The CDR3 DNA reads as TGTGCCAGCAGCTCCACAGACAGGGGGCAGTTAAGGCAGCCCCAGCATTTT. As protein: CASSSTDRGQLRQPQHF.

This sequence joins TRBV2 and TRBJ2-1; 7 nucleotides line up with TRBD2. Germline lookup yields CDR1 SNHLY and CDR2 FYNNEI. Germline trimming cut 4 bases from V and 8 bases from J; bases unmatched to any gene: 8. The CDR3 totals 14 residues. CDR3 in amino acids: CASSVDGSGDEQFF. DNA for the CDR3: TGTGCCAGCAGTGTAGACGGGAGCGGGGATGAGCAGTTCTTC.

This chain connects TRBV10-3 to TRBJ1-1; D might be TRBD1 (6 bases). Germline CDR1 ENHRY, CDR2 SYGVKD. The CDR3 totals 12 residues. Trimming pared 3 bases from V and 7 bases from J, leaving 9 bases between. CDR3 sequence reads: CAISEQGHEAFF. As DNA, the CDR3 is TGTGCCATCAGTGAACAGGGCCATGAAGCTTTCTTT.

This sequence joins TRBV6-6 and TRBJ1-1, with D perhaps matching TRBD1 (5 bases). The CDR3 consists of 15 residues. CDR1 and CDR2 (germline): MNHNY, SVGAGI (reference sequence). Between the trimmed V and J ends, which lost 0 bases and 4 bases, there was a span of 12 bases. The CDR3 loop reads CASSYSRGMSTEAFF. The CDR3 DNA follows: TGTGCCAGCAGTTACTCTAGGGGAATGAGCACTGAAGCTTTCTTT.

This chain links TRBV5-4 with TRBJ2-2, with a possible D match to TRBD2 (5 bases). Per the germline V gene, CDR1 is SGHNT and CDR2 is YYREEE (reference sequence). This CDR3 has 14 residues. Deletions cut 5 bases from V and 3 bases from J, with 11 bases between. CDR3 bases: TGTGCCAGCAGACCAGGACTCTACACCGGGGAGCTGTTTTTT. Translating gives CASRPGLYTGELFF.

The chain joins TRBV24-1 to TRBJ2-1; D gene unclear. Per germline, CDR1 KGHDR and CDR2 SFDVKD. This CDR3 has 14 residues. V shed 2 bases and J shed 6 bases, with 10 bases lying between them. The CDR3 loop is CATSDYNSPNEQFF. CDR3 bases: TGTGCCACCAGTGATTATAACAGTCCCAATGAGCAGTTCTTC.

The CDR3 nucleotides read TGTGCCAGCAGTGACTCGCGGGCGGGGAAGACCTACGAGCAGTACTTC. Residues: CASSDSRAGKTYEQYF. V and J are TRBV6-4 and TRBJ2-7; D is possibly TRBD2 (6 bases). Trimming pared 0 bases from V and 2 bases from J, leaving 14 bases between. This CDR3 comprises 16 residues. The germline gives CDR1 MRHNA, CDR2 SNTAGT.

The chain links TRBV18 to TRBJ1-1; D is perhaps TRBD1 (6 bases). V shed 1 base and J shed 9 bases, with 9 bases lying between them. Per germline, CDR1 KGHSH and CDR2 LQKENI. The CDR3 totals 12 residues. The CDR3 DNA reads as TGTGCCAGCTCACCACTAGGACAGAAAGCTTTCTTT. It yields the protein CASSPLGQKAFF.

As DNA, the CDR3 is TGTGCCAGCAGTCCCGGGACAGTGAACACTGAAGCTTTCTTT. Translation: CASSPGTVNTEAFF. The chain employs TRBV28 and TRBJ1-1; 7 bases are a match to TRBD1. The germline V gene has CDR1 MDHEN and CDR2 SYDVKM. This CDR3 comprises 14 residues. V shed 5 bases and J 0 bases; nucleotides not matched to a gene: 3.

The chain has TRBV6-5 and TRBJ1-3, with TRBD1 matching 7 bases. This CDR3 has 16 residues. V was clipped by 2 bases and J by 0 bases; unmatched bases: 4. The germline V gene has CDR1 MNHEY and CDR2 SVGAGI. The CDR3 spells CASSYRGQLSGNTIYF. The CDR3 DNA follows: TGTGCCAGCAGTTACCGGGGACAGCTCTCTGGAAACACCATATATTTT.